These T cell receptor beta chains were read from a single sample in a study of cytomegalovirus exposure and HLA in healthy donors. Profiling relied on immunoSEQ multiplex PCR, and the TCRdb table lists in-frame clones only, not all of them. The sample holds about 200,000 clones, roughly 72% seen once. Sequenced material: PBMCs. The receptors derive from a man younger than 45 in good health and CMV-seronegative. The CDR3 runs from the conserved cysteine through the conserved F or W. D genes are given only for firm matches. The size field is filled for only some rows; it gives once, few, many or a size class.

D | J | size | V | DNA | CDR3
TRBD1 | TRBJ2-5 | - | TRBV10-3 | TGTGCCATCAGTGAGGGCAGGGGGCTAAGGGAGACCCAGTACTTC | CAISEGRGLRETQYF
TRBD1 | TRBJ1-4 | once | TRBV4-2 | TGTGCCAGCAGAGCGGGACAGGGAATGGAAAAACTGTTTTTT | CASRAGQGMEKLFF
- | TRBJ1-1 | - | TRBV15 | TGTGCCACCAGCAGAGATGGGTTATCGGGAACTGAAGCTTTCTTT | CATSRDGLSGTEAFF
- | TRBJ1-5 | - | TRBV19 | TGTGCCAGTAGTACATCAGGGGATGAAAATCAGCCCCAGCATTTT | CASSTSGDENQPQHF
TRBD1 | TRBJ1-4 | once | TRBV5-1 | TGCGCCAGCAGCTTGGGACAGGGAGATGAAAAACTGTTTTTT | CASSLGQGDEKLFF
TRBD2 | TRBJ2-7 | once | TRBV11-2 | TGTGCCAGCAGCTTAGAGGGACTAGCGGGCTCCTCCTACGAGCAGTACTTC | CASSLEGLAGSSYEQYF
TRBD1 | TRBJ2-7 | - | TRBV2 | TGTGCCAGCAGTGATCCTGGGACAGGGACATTCAAGGGATACTTC | CASSDPGTGTFKGYF
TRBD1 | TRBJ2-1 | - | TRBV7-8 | TGTGCCAGCAGCATCCTGACAGGGACAACCTACAATGAGCAGTTCTTC | CASSILTGTTYNEQFF
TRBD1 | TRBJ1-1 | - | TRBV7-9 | TGTGCCAGCAGCGGGCGGGACAGGGTTGTCGCTGAAGCTTTCTTT | CASSGRDRVVAEAFF
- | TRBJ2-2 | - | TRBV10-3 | TGTGCCATCAGTGGGGGCCTCGTGATCACCGGGGAGCTGTTTTTT | CAISGGLVITGELFF
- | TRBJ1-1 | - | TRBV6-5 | TGTGCCAGCACTCCCCGCGCGGGACCCCCATTCTTT | CASTPRAGPPFF
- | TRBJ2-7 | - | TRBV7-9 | TGTGCCAGCAGCTTAGTTATAGATCAGCAGTACTTC | CASSLVIDQQYF
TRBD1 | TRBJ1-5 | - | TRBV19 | TGTGCCAGTAGGACAGGGGGTTGGCAGCCCCAGCATTTT | CASRTGGWQPQHF
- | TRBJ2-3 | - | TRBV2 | TGTGCCAGCAGTACCCCCGACCGACCGGGAGTAACGCAGTATTTT | CASSTPDRPGVTQYF
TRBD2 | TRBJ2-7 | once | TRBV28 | TGTGCCAGCAGTACCGAGGTAGCGGGAGTCGAGCAGTACTTC | CASSTEVAGVEQYF
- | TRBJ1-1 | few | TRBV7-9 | TGTGCCAGCAGCAGGGACATGAACACTGAAGCTTTCTTT | CASSRDMNTEAFF
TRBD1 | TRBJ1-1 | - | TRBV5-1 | TGCGCCAGCAGCACAGGACAGGGAACGGCTGAAGCTTTCTTT | CASSTGQGTAEAFF
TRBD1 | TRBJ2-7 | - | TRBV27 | TGTGCCAGCAGTCCGGGACAGGGGGTGTTCGAGCAGTACTTC | CASSPGQGVFEQYF
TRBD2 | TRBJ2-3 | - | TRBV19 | TGTGCCAGTAGTGAGTCCCACTCTAGCGGGAGCACAGATACGCAGTATTTT | CASSESHSSGSTDTQYF
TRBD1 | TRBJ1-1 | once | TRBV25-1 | TGTGCCAGCGTTTACAGGGGCGCTTTCTTT | CASVYRGAFF
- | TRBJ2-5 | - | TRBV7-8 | TGTGCCAGCAGCAGCGACCGGAGGGAGACCCAGTACTTC | CASSSDRRETQYF
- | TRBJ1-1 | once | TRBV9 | TGTGCCAGCAGCGTAGATACCACCGGGTCCCTAAGGGGTGAAGCTTTCTTT | CASSVDTTGSLRGEAFF
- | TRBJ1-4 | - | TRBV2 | TGTGCCAGCACCCCTCAGGGCGCAACTAATGAAAAACTGTTTTTT | CASTPQGATNEKLFF
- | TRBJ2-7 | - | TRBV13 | TGTGCCAGCAAAGTTTGGGGCCCTGACGAGCAGTACTTC | CASKVWGPDEQYF
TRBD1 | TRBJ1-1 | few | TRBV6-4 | TGTGCCAGCAGTTCAGGGGGAACGAACACTGAAGCTTTCTTT | CASSSGGTNTEAFF
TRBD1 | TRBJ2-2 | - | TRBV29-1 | TGCAGCGTTGAAGGGACCGGGACAGGGGGAGGGGGGGAGCTGTTTTTT | CSVEGTGTGGGGELFF
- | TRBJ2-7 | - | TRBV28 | TGTGCCAGCAGGTCGGGTAGCTCCTACGAGCAGTACTTC | CASRSGSSYEQYF
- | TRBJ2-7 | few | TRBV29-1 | TGCAGCGTGGGACACCGCCTAGCCTACGAGCAGTACTTC | CSVGHRLAYEQYF
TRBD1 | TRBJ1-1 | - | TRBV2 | TGTGCCAGCAGCTGGGGGGACAGGGGAAGGAACACTGAAGCTTTCTTT | CASSWGDRGRNTEAFF
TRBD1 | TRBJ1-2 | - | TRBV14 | TGTGCCAGCAGCCAGGGGACAGGGGTCTATGGCTACACCTTC | CASSQGTGVYGYTF
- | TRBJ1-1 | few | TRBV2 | TGTGCCAGCAGTGAAGTACATCGCACTGAAGCTTTCTTT | CASSEVHRTEAFF
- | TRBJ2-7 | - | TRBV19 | TGTGCCAGTAGTAGGTTCGTTGGAGAGTACGAGCAGTACTTC | CASSRFVGEYEQYF
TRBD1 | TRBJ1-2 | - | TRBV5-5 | TGTGCCAGCAGGGGACAGGGGGCGACCTATGGCTACACCTTC | CASRGQGATYGYTF
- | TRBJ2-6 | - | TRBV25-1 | TGTGCCAGCAGTGGCACAGGGACTGGGGCCAACGTCCTGACTTTC | CASSGTGTGANVLTF
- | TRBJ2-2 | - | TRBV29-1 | TGCAGCGTCACGGAACAGGGAGCGAACACCGGGGAGCTGTTTTTT | CSVTEQGANTGELFF
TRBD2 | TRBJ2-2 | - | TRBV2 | TGTGCCAGGACGGCGCGAGCGGGAGGGAACACCGGGGAGCTGTTTTTT | CARTARAGGNTGELFF
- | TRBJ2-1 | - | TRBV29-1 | TGCAGCGCCTCAACCCCAGGGCCCACCTACAATGAGCAGTTCTTC | CSASTPGPTYNEQFF
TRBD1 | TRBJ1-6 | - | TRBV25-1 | TGTGCCAGCAGTGAACGGGACAGGGGCTCCTATAATTCACCCCTCCACTTT | CASSERDRGSYNSPLHF
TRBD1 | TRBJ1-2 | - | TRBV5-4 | TGTGCCAGCAGCTTGGATGGGACAGCTGGCTACACCTTC | CASSLDGTAGYTF
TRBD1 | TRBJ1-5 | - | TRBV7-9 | TGTGCCAGCAGCCCGACAGGGGTTGGGCAGCCCCAGCATTTT | CASSPTGVGQPQHF
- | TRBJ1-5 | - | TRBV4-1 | TGCGCCAGCAGCCCCCCGGCGGAGTCCAGGCCCCAGCATTTT | CASSPPAESRPQHF
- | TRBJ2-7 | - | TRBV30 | TGTGCCTGGAGCGCCGGGACTTCCGAGCAGTACTTC | CAWSAGTSEQYF
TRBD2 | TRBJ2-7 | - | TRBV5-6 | TGTGCCAGCAGCCCTGCTCTAACTAGCGGGAGGTCCTACGAGCAGTACTTC | CASSPALTSGRSYEQYF
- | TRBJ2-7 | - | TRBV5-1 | TGCGCCAGCAGCTTGGTTCGTGACGAGCAGTACTTC | CASSLVRDEQYF
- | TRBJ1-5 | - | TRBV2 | TGTGCCAGCAGTGAAGACAGGGCGCAGCCCCAGCATTTT | CASSEDRAQPQHF
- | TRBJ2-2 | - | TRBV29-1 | TGCAGCGTTGACGGCAGGGCCGGGGAGCTGTTTTTT | CSVDGRAGELFF
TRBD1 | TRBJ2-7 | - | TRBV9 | TGTGCCAGCGAGCCGGGGCAGGGGGCCTACGAGCAGTACTTC | CASEPGQGAYEQYF
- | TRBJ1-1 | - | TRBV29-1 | TGCAGCGTTGAGGGGGGATTGAACACTGAAGCTTTCTTT | CSVEGGLNTEAFF
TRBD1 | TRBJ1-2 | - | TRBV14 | TGTGCCAGCAGCTCGACAACGAGACTCGGACAGGGCTACTATGGCTACACCTTC | CASSSTTRLGQGYYGYTF
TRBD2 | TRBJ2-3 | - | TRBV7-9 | TGTGCCAGCAGCTTAGATCTGGTGGGAGGGCCCTCAGATACGCAGTATTTT | CASSLDLVGGPSDTQYF
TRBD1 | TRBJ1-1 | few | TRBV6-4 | TGTGCCAGCAGTGAAGGGACAGGGGGAAATACTGAAGCTTTCTTT | CASSEGTGGNTEAFF
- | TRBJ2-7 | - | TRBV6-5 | TGTGCCAGCAGTTCTTTTGTCGCAGGGTTCGACGAGCAGTACTTC | CASSSFVAGFDEQYF
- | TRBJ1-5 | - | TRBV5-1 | TGCGCCAGCAGCTTGTATAGCAATCAGCCCCAGCATTTT | CASSLYSNQPQHF
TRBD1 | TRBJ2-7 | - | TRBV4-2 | TGTGCCAGCAGCCAACCCTCCCGGGACAGTTACGAGCAGTACTTC | CASSQPSRDSYEQYF
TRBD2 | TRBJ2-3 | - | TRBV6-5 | TGTGCCAGCAGTAACAAGCGGGGGTGGTCAGATACGCAGTATTTT | CASSNKRGWSDTQYF
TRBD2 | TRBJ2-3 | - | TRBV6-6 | TGTGCCAGCAGTTACCTAGCGGGAGGGTTAGATACGCAGTATTTT | CASSYLAGGLDTQYF
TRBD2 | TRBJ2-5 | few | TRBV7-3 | TGTGCCAGCAGCTTAATGGCGGGAGCTGTTGAGACCCAGTACTTC | CASSLMAGAVETQYF
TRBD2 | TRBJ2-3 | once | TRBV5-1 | TGCGCCAGCAGCCGGGGGACTAGCTCAGATACGCAGTATTTT | CASSRGTSSDTQYF
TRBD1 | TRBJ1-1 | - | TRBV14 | TGTGCCAGCAGCCCAATTCCTGAGGGGGCTTGGGCTGAAGCTTTCTTT | CASSPIPEGAWAEAFF